This T cell receptor beta chain was recovered during a study of T-cell reconstitution after alpha-beta-depleted transplantation in children listed by TCRdb under 2016. Study-wide context: The study quantitatively tracked T-cell immune reconstitution after TCRalphabeta/CD19-depleted allogeneic hematopoietic cell transplantation in children using TCR repertoire profiling.

Trimming accounts for 3 bases at V and 2 bases at J, while the number of junction bases matched to no gene is 11. CDR1 and CDR2 are read off the germline V gene (reference sequence) as DFQATT and SNEGSKA. Inclusive of the bounding cysteine and phenylalanine, the CDR3 is 16 residues long. Just CDR3 DNA is preserved here, 48 bases in frame from base 1. Library construction relied on PCR. Data came from an Illumina HiSeq 2500. TCR library preparation used molecular barcoding, with unique molecular identifiers applied to normalize quantification of the TCRbeta repertoire. The public reads were run again by TCRdb, first through fastp at Q25 and then through MiXCR, and only productive beta chains were kept. One record per CDR3 amino acid sequence lists the most common genes and DNA. Present in this sample are 440,000 or so distinct CDR3 sequences, approximately 10% of which were seen just once. The top ten constitute approximately 5% of the sample.

This clonotype was detected ten times or more. Its antigen has not been determined. The record has no base qualities; no much larger clone is one base away. The sequence is built from TRBV20-1 and TRBJ2-3, and TRBD2 matches 7 of the central bases. This TCR was sampled from a human donor who donated a stem cell graft to a child with acute myeloid leukemia. Sequenced here: PBMCs from the stem cell graft donor, sampled from the stem cell graft. The nucleotides are TGCAGTGCTAGTTTAGGAGCGGGGAGCATCACAGATACGCAGTATTTT. Translated, it reads CSASLGAGSITDTQYF.